A single sample gave rise to the 18 T cell receptor beta chains below, sequenced in a study of OX40 agonist ivuxolimab in advanced cancers. The library was produced with the immunoSEQ multiplex PCR assay. TCRdb retrieved this table from immuneACCESS and kept in-frame rearrangements only. Not all clones are present; in checked studies, unresolved V genes account for under half, and no reason is known for the remainder. In this sample the table shows 50,000 to 65,000 clones, roughly 85% of which occur a single time. The ten largest clones capture more than 0.5% of the sample. The sequencing used CD4+ or CD8+ T cells sorted from blood, collected in a trial of the OX40 agonist ivuxolimab. Receptors originate from an adult with an advanced solid tumor such as melanoma, head and neck, liver or kidney cancer.

The rearrangement links TRBV2 to TRBJ2-7, with 15 bases matching TRBD2. Losses at the gene ends were 3 bases for V and 6 bases for J; bases not matched to a gene: 3. This CDR3 region has 15 residues. Germline CDR1 is SNHLY and CDR2 is FYNNEI. CDR3 nucleotides: TGTGCCAGCAGTGACGAGGGACTAGCGGGAGGCGAGCAGTACTTC. Translation: CASSDEGLAGGEQYF.

The chain is built from TRBV15 and TRBJ1-1; TRBD1 agrees at 7 bases. Trimming cost V 4 bases and J 5 bases; bases outside gene matches: 7. The CDR3 spans 14 residues. From germline, CDR1 is LNHNV and CDR2 YYDKDF (reference sequence). The CDR3 nucleotides read TGTGCCACCAGCAAGACAGGGAGCAGAACTGAAGCTTTCTTT. This encodes CATSKTGSRTEAFF.

The chain joins TRBV30 to TRBJ2-7; TRBD1 matches at 9 bases. V was clipped by 2 bases and J by 3 bases; unmatched bases: 8. The CDR3 consists of 15 residues. In germline, CDR1 is GTSNPN, CDR2 SVGIG (reference sequence). CDR3 residues: CAWSPGQGILYEQYF. CDR3 DNA: TGTGCCTGGAGTCCGGGACAGGGAATTCTCTACGAGCAGTACTTC.

V is TRBV6-6 and J is TRBJ2-3, with 9 bases matching TRBD1. This CDR3 comprises 16 residues. Germline V lookup: CDR1 MNHNY, CDR2 SVGAGI (reference sequence). V lost 5 bases, J lost 5 bases, and 11 bases stayed unmatched. The CDR3 region is CASSRQGVRELDTQYF. CDR3 sequence (DNA): TGTGCCAGCAGTCGACAGGGGGTTCGGGAATTAGATACGCAGTATTTT.

This clone came up a few times. V and J are TRBV28 and TRBJ1-2, with D possibly TRBD1 on 5 matching bases. CDR1 and CDR2 (germline): MDHEN, SYDVKM. The CDR3 is 12 residues long. Trimming left V 4 bases short and J 4 bases short, with 7 bases between. CDR3 protein: CASSWRGYGYTF. The CDR3, as DNA: TGTGCCAGCAGTTGGAGGGGCTATGGCTACACCTTC.

CDR3 in DNA: TGTGCCAGCAGCGTAGCTGCAGACCCAGAGTTTTCGACCCAGTACTTC. Its translation: CASSVAADPEFSTQYF. The chain combines TRBV9 with TRBJ2-5, with unresolved D. The CDR3 length is 16 residues. Trimming took off 0 bases at V and 7 bases at J, with 19 bases between the two ends. CDR1 and CDR2 from the germline V gene are SGDLS and YYNGEE.

This chain connects TRBV4-2 to TRBJ2-5; D could derive from TRBD1 or TRBD2 (5 bases each). Germline V lookup: CDR1 LGHNA, CDR2 YNFKEQ. V was trimmed by 4 bases and J by 4 bases, leaving 16 bases between them. This CDR3 contains 15 residues. CDR3 sequence reads: CASSPGTDGAETQYF. The CDR3 nucleotides are TGTGCCAGCAGCCCCGGGACCGACGGGGCAGAGACCCAGTACTTC.

This chain connects TRBV19 to TRBJ2-1; 9 bases fit TRBD2. The germline V gene encodes CDR1 LNHDA and CDR2 SQIVND (reference sequence). After removal of 6 bases from V and 9 bases from J, the junction contained 3 bases not matched to a gene. The CDR3 runs to 12 residues. The CDR3 here is CASRTSGGEQFF. CDR3 nucleotides: TGTGCCAGTAGGACTAGCGGAGGTGAGCAGTTCTTC.

The V gene is TRBV19, the J gene TRBJ2-7; D call uncertain. This CDR3 is built from 14 residues. Germline-derived CDR1 and CDR2 are LNHDA and SQIVND (reference sequence). V was shortened by 3 bases and J by 5 bases, with 14 bases between the two germline ends. CDR3 coding DNA: TGTGCCAGTAGTATCGAGGCTTCGACGCACGAGCAGTACTTC. Translating it yields CASSIEASTHEQYF. Drawing the rest from reference TRBV19 and TRBJ2-7, the complete variable domain is DGGITQSPKYLFRKEGQNVTLSCEQNLNHDAMYWYRQDPGQGLRLIYYSQIVNDFQKGDIAEGYSVSREKKESFPLTVTSAQKNPTAFYLCASSIEASTHEQYFGPGTRLTVT.

Only one count was recorded for this clone. This chain uses TRBV10-3 with TRBJ1-4, with TRBD1 matching over 10 bases. The CDR3 is 12 amino acids. Losses at the gene ends were 8 bases for V and 6 bases for J; bases not matched to a gene: 0. From germline, CDR1 is ENHRY and CDR2 SYGVKD. CDR3 nucleotides: TGTGCCATCGGACAGGGGGATGAAAAACTGTTTTTT. Translated: CAIGQGDEKLFF.

V usage is TRBV5-1 and J usage is TRBJ2-7, with D possibly TRBD1 on 6 matching bases. With 0 bases removed from V and 2 bases from J, the gap between germline ends came to 9 bases. CDR3 length equals 14 residues. Germline V gene lookup returns CDR1 SGHRS and CDR2 YFSETQ. The CDR3 protein is CASSLAPGAYEQYF. The CDR3 DNA sequence: TGCGCCAGCAGCTTGGCTCCAGGGGCCTACGAGCAGTACTTC.

The gene calls are TRBV27 and TRBJ1-2; D remains ambiguous. The CDR3 sequence is 13 residues long. CDR1 and CDR2 from the germline V gene are MNHEY and SMNVEV (reference sequence). The ends were cut back, 5 bases at V and 8 bases at J, with 15 bases in the middle. DNA for the CDR3: TGTGCCAGCAGTCGGGTACCCCCTACCGGCTACACCTTC. It is translated as CASSRVPPTGYTF.

CDR3 protein: CASSIEGTGPGKLFF. In DNA form, the CDR3 reads TGTGCCAGTAGTATAGAGGGGACAGGGCCGGGAAAACTGTTTTTT. The chain couples TRBV19 to TRBJ1-4; 9 nucleotides agree with TRBD1. Germline CDR1 LNHDA, CDR2 SQIVND (reference sequence). There are 15 residues in the CDR3. Trimming removed 0 bases from V and 10 bases from J; junction bases left unmatched: 6.

V is TRBV6-1 and J is TRBJ2-1; TRBD2 matches at 9 bases. CDR3 size: 13 residues. J gave up 9 bases and V 1 base, and 1 base lay outside the gene matches. The germline V gene encodes CDR1 MNHNS and CDR2 SASEGT. DNA of the CDR3: TGTGCCAGCAGTGAAGTGCGGGGGGGTGAGCAGTTCTTC. It yields the protein CASSEVRGGEQFF.

The rearrangement joins TRBV28 to TRBJ2-7; D tentatively reads TRBD1 or TRBD2 (6 bases each). Germline lookup yields CDR1 MDHEN and CDR2 SYDVKM. V was trimmed by 3 bases and J by 3 bases, leaving 15 bases between them. This CDR3 has 15 amino acids. CDR3 residues: CASSLPGDSDYEQYF. CDR3 DNA sequence: TGTGCCAGCAGTTTGCCAGGGGACTCGGACTACGAGCAGTACTTC.

This chain links TRBV29-1 with TRBJ2-1; D is perhaps TRBD1 (6 bases). With 6 bases removed from V and 0 bases from J, the gap between germline ends came to 12 bases. The CDR3 totals 14 residues. Germline CDR1 SQVTM, CDR2 ANQGSEA. CDR3 region: CSVTTGSSYNEQFF. CDR3 DNA: TGCAGCGTGACGACAGGAAGCTCCTACAATGAGCAGTTCTTC.

The chain joins TRBV4-2 to TRBJ1-1, with D tentatively TRBD1 (5 bases). Germline V gene sequence: CDR1 LGHNA, CDR2 YNFKEQ. V was clipped by 3 bases and J by 0 bases, with 5 bases between them. CDR3 length equals 13 residues. The CDR3 loop is CASSQGVNTEAFF. Here the CDR3 DNA reads TGTGCCAGCAGCCAGGGGGTGAACACTGAAGCTTTCTTT.

This clone was detected a few times. J is TRBJ2-7 and V is TRBV10-3; D gene unclear. Germline assignment: CDR1 ENHRY and CDR2 SYGVKD. CDR3 length equals 11 residues. Trimming cost V 6 bases and J 4 bases, with 7 bases left between them. The CDR3 DNA reads as TGTGCCATCAGCTCCGGATACGAGCAGTACTTC. Encoded protein: CAISSGYEQYF.